Listed below are T cell receptor beta chains from one sample, sequenced in a study of B cell selection in AIRE deficiency. TCRdb keeps only in-frame clones here, not all; method: immunoSEQ multiplex PCR. The repertoire holds fewer than 30,000 clones, with approximately 96% as singletons. What was sequenced was CD4+CD127+ conventional T cells sorted from PBMCs. All receptors derive from a human donor in good health. Each CDR3 is given with its conserved first and last residue. A D gene is named only where the DNA matches it firmly.

j_call d_call v_call cdr3_aa cdr3_nt
TRBJ2-5 . TRBV7-2 CASSPAGPGETQYF TGTGCCAGCAGCCCTGCGGGGCCGGGGGAGACCCAGTACTTC
TRBJ1-3 . TRBV18 CASSPDLLPSGNTIYF TGTGCCAGCTCACCAGACCTGCTACCCTCTGGAAACACCATATATTTT
TRBJ2-7 TRBD2 TRBV7-8 CASSLAPSGTYEQYF TGTGCCAGCAGCTTAGCGCCTAGCGGTACCTACGAGCAGTACTTC
TRBJ1-3 . TRBV11-3 CASSFGSGNTIYF TGTGCCAGCAGCTTTGGCTCTGGAAACACCATATATTTT
TRBJ1-1 TRBD1 TRBV28 CASKTGGTEAFF TGTGCCAGTAAGACAGGGGGGACTGAAGCTTTCTTT
TRBJ2-2 . TRBV6-6 CASSTRGGWNTGELFF TGTGCCAGCAGTACGAGGGGGGGGTGGAACACCGGGGAGCTGTTTTTT
TRBJ2-5 . TRBV5-1 CASSLGLLVGTQGETQYF TGCGCCAGCAGCTTGGGGCTGCTGGTGGGGACCCAAGGGGAGACCCAGTACTTC
TRBJ1-1 . TRBV6-5 CASSYTGTEAFF TGTGCCAGCAGTTACACTGGTACTGAAGCTTTCTTT
TRBJ2-3 . TRBV9 CASSVSGRDSTDTQYF TGTGCCAGCAGCGTATCGGGGCGGGATAGCACAGATACGCAGTATTTT
TRBJ2-7 . TRBV4-1 CASSQGPMALYEQYF TGCGCCAGCAGCCAAGGACCTATGGCCCTCTACGAGCAGTACTTC
TRBJ1-2 . TRBV28 CASRRRTYGYTF TGTGCCAGCAGGAGAAGGACCTATGGCTACACCTTC
TRBJ1-5 . TRBV30 CAWSSGGIQPQHF TGTGCCTGGAGTAGCGGGGGAATTCAGCCCCAGCATTTT
TRBJ1-2 TRBD1 TRBV2 CASSVGQGGYGYTF TGTGCCAGCAGTGTGGGACAGGGGGGATATGGCTACACCTTC
TRBJ1-1 . TRBV2 CASSLDRAMNTEAFF TGTGCCAGCAGTTTGGACCGAGCAATGAACACTGAAGCTTTCTTT